This entry features one TCR beta chain sequence. The source of the sample is a study of blood T cell repertoires in COVID-19. About the research overall: The United States, Italy and Spain were the sources of the acute and convalescent COVID-19 samples. PBMCs, B-cell-depleted T cells, or T cells were the source of the cDNA or gDNA that made up the material.

V shed 2 bases and J shed 9 bases, with 14 bases lying between them. From germline, CDR1 is MNHEY and CDR2 SVGAGI. The CDR3 loop spans 14 amino acids. In the authors' methods: Estimated nucleated cell counts came from reference gene primer amplification. Produced via immunoSEQ multiplex PCR; TCRdb's table is partial and in-frame only. V, J and clone size reflect that table, while D and trimming were determined from the DNA. This sample has under 250,000 clones, with about four fifths found just once. The specimen was peripheral blood. The TCR originated in a man aged 40-49 years with active or convalescent COVID-19. This rearrangement joins TRBV6-5 to TRBJ2-1, with unresolved D. The CDR3 DNA sequence: TGTGCCAGCAGTTACGAACGGGTGTCGGGTGAGCAGTTCTTC. Protein product: CASSYERVSGEQFF.